This T cell receptor (beta chain) was found in a study of cytomegalovirus exposure and HLA in healthy donors. This PCR relied on a set of 60 Vbeta primers and 13 Jbeta primers. Assay: immunoSEQ multiplex PCR; the TCRdb copy retains only in-frame clones and omits some. The sample records approximately 100,000 clones, 65% to 75% being singletons. This CDR3 has 15 amino acids. Germline CDR1 and CDR2: SEHNR and FQNEAQ (reference sequence). The V segment lost 0 bases and the J segment 4 bases; nucleotides outside the gene matches: 1. This TCR came from a woman aged 18-29 years in good health and CMV-seropositive. The chain uses TRBV7-9 and TRBJ2-7, with 12 positions matching TRBD2. What was sequenced was PBMCs. The CDR3 here is CASSLAGLAGYEQYF. The CDR3 DNA is TGTGCCAGCAGCTTAGCAGGACTAGCGGGATACGAGCAGTACTTC.